This T cell receptor (beta chain) was found in a study of regulatory T cells in long-lasting Graves disease. General observations from the study: New patients shared fewer public clonotypes (over 900) than persistent patients did (around 2,900). Only a small sample size was used, which may have cut accuracy.

This clonotype was recorded many times. The antigen is undetermined. Time point meaning: newly diagnosed GD, antithyroid drugs for less than 3 months. From PBMCs, RNA was extracted and then used to make the TCR library. Per American Thyroid Association guidelines, Graves' disease was diagnosed. For TCR beta, libraries came from iRepertoire HTBI primers and Arm-PCR of CDR3 regions. TCRdb reprocessed the multiplex PCR reads via MiXCR and lists one record per CDR3 protein. The table lists around 250,000 distinct CDR3 sequences, roughly 18% of them singletons. This sample also belongs to another study, concerning T cells in Graves' hyperthyroidism and ophthalmopathy.

The sequence derives from a woman in her thirties with Graves disease. Sequencing was performed on peripheral blood mononuclear cells (PBMCs), taken at new diagnosis, from a patient treated with antithyroid drugs.

This CDR3 reads CSASDGQTAPGNTIYF. The CDR3 region has the DNA TGCAGTGCTAGTGACGGACAGACTGCCCCTGGAAACACCATATATTTT. The chain joins TRBV20-1 to TRBJ1-3, with D tentatively TRBD1 (6 bases). Germline V CDR1 and CDR2: DFQATT, SNEGSKA (reference sequence). The V gene lost 3 bases and the J gene lost 2 bases, with 17 bases spanning the gap. The CDR3 contains 16 residues.